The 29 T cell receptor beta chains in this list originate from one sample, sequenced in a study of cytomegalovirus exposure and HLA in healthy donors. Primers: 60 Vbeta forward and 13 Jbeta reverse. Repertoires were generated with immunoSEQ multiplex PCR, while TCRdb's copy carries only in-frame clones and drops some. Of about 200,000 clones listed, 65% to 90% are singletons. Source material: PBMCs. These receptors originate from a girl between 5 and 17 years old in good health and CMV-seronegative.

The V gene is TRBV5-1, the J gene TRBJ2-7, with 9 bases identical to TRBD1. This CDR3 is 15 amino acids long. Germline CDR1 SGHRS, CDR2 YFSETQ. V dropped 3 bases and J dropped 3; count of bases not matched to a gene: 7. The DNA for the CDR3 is TGCGCCAGCAGCTGGGTGACAGGGGGTATCTACGAGCAGTACTTC. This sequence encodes CASSWVTGGIYEQYF. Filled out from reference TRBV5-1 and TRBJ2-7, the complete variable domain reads KAGVTQTPRYLIKTRGQQVTLSCSPISGHRSVSWYQQTPGQGLQFLFEYFSETQRNKGNFPGRFSGRQFSNSRSEMNVSTLELGDSALYLCASSWVTGGIYEQYFGPGTRLTVT.

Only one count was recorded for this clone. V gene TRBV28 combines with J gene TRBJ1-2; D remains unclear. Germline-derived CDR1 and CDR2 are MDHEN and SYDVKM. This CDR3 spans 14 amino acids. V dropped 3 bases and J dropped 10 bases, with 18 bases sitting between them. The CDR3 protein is CASSFTALSLLYTF. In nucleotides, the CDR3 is TGTGCCAGCAGTTTTACCGCCCTTAGTCTCCTCTACACCTTC.

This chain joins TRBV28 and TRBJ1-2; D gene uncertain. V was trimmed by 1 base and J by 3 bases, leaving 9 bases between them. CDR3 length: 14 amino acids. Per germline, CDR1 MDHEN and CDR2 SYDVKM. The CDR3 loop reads CASSLSGEHYGYTF. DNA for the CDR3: TGTGCCAGCAGTTTATCCGGTGAACACTATGGCTACACCTTC.

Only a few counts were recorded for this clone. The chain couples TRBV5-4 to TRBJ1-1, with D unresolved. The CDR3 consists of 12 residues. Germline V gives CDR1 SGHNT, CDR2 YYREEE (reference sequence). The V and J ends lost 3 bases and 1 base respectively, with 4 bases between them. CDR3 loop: CASSSGNTEAFF. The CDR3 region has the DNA TGTGCCAGCAGCTCCGGGAACACTGAAGCTTTCTTT.

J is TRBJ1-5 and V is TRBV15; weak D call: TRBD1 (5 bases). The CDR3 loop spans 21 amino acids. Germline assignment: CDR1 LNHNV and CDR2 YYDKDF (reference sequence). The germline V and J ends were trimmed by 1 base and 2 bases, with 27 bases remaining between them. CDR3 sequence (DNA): TGTGCCACCAGCAGAGCCCCTCACAGTTCCGGCAGGGTTTTTGGCAATCAGCCCCAGCATTTT. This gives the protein CATSRAPHSSGRVFGNQPQHF.

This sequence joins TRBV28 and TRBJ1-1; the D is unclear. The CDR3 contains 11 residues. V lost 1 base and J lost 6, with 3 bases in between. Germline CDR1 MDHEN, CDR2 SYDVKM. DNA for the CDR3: TGTGCCAGCAGTTTATCCGCTGAAGCTTTCTTT. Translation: CASSLSAEAFF.

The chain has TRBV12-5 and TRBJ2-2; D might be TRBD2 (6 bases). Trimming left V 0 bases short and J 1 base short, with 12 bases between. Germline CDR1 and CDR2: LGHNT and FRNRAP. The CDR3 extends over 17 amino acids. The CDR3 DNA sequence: TGTGCTAGTGGTTTGGTAGTTCAGGAGGGGAACACCGGGGAGCTGTTTTTT. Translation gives CASGLVVQEGNTGELFF. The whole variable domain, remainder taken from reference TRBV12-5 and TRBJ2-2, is DARVTQTPRHKVTEMGQEVTMRCQPILGHNTVFWYRQTMMQGLELLAYFRNRAPLDDSGMPKDRFSAEMPDATLATLKIQPSEPRDSAVYFCASGLVVQEGNTGELFFGEGSRLTVL.

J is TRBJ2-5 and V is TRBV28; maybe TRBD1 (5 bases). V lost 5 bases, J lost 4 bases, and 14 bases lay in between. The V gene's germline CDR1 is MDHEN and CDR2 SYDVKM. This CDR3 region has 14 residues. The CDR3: CASSPDRRVETQYF. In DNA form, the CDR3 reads TGTGCCAGCAGTCCGGACCGCAGGGTAGAGACCCAGTACTTC.

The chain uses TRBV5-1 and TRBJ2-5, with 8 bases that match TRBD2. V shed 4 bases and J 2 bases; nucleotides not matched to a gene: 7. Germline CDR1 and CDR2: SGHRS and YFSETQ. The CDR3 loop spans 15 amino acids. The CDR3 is CASSGRGGLQETQYF. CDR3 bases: TGCGCCAGCAGCGGTCGGGGGGGTTTACAAGAGACCCAGTACTTC.

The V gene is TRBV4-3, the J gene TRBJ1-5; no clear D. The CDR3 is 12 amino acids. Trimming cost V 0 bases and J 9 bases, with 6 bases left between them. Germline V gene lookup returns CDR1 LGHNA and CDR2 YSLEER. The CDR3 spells CASSQEGGPQHF. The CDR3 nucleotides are TGCGCCAGCAGCCAAGAGGGAGGGCCCCAGCATTTT.

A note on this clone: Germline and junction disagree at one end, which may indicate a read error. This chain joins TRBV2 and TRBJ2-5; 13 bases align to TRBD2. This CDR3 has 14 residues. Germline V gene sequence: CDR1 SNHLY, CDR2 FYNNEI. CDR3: CASSEGLAGAYRDF. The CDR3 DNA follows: TGTGCCAGCAGCGAAGGACTAGCGGGAGCGTACCGCGACTTC.

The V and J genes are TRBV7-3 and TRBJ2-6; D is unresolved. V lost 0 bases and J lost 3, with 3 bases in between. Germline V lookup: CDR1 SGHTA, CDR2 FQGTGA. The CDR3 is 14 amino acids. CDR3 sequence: CASSLTYGANVLTF. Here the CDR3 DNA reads TGTGCCAGCAGCTTAACGTATGGGGCCAACGTCCTGACTTTC.

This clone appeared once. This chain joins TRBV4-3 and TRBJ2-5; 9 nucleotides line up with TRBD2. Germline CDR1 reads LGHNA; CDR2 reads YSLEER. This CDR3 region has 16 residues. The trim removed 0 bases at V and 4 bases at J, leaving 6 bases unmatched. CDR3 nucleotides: TGCGCCAGCAGCCAAGATCCAGCGGGGGGAGCAGAGACCCAGTACTTC. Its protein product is CASSQDPAGGAETQYF.

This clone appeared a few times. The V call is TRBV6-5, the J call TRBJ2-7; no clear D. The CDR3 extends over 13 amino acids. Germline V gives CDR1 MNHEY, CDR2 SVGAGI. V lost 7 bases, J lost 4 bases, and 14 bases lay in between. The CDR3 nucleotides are TGTGCCAGCACCCGAGCAAGAGGATACGAGCAGTACTTC. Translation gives CASTRARGYEQYF.

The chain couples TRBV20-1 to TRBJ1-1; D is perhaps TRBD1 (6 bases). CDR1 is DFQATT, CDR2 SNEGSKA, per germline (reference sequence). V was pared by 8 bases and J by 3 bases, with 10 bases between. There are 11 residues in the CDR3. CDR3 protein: CSQGSDTEAFF. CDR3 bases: TGCAGTCAGGGGTCGGACACTGAAGCTTTCTTT.

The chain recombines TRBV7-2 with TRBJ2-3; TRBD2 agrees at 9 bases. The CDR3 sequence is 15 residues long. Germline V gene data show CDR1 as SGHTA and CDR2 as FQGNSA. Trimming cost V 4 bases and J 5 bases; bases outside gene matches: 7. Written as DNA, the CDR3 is TGTGCCAGCAGCTCCGAGCGGGGGGCGCTAGATACGCAGTATTTT. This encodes CASSSERGALDTQYF.

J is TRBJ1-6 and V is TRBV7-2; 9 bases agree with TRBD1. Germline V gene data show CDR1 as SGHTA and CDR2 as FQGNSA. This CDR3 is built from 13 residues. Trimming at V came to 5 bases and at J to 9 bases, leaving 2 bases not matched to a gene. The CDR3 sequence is CASSPGQGSPLHF. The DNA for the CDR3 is TGTGCCAGCAGCCCGGGACAGGGTTCACCCCTCCACTTT.

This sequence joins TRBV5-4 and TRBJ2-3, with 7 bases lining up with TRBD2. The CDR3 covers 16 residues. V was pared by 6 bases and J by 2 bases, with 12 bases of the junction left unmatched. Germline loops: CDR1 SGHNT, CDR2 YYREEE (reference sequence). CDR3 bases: TGTGCCAGCACAATGGCGGGCGGGGGATACACAGATACGCAGTATTTT. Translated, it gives CASTMAGGGYTDTQYF.

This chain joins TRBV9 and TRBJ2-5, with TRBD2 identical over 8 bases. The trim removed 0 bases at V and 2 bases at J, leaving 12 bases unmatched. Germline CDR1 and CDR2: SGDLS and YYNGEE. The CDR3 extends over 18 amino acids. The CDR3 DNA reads TGTGCCAGCAGCGTAGCCCCCCACCTAGCGGGCGCACAAGAGACCCAGTACTTC. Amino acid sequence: CASSVAPHLAGAQETQYF.

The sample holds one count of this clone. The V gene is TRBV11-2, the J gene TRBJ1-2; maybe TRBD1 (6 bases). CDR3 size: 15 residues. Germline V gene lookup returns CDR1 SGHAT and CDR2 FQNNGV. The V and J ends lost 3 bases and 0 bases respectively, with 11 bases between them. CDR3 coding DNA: TGTGCCAGCAGCTTGGCAGGGGTAGCTAACTATGGCTACACCTTC. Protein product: CASSLAGVANYGYTF.

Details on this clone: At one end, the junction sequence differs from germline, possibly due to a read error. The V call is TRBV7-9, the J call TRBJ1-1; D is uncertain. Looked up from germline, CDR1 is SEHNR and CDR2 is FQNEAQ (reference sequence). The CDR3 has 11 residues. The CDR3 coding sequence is TGTGCCAGCAGCTTAAACACGGCACAGTCATTT. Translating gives CASSLNTAQSF.

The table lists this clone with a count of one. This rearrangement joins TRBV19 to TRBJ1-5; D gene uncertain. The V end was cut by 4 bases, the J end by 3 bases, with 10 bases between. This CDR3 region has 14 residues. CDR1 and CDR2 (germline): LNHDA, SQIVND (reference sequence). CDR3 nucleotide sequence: TGTGCCAGTAGTACAACTAACACCAATCAGCCCCAGCATTTT. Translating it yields CASSTTNTNQPQHF. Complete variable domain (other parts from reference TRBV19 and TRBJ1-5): DGGITQSPKYLFRKEGQNVTLSCEQNLNHDAMYWYRQDPGQGLRLIYYSQIVNDFQKGDIAEGYSVSREKKESFPLTVTSAQKNPTAFYLCASSTTNTNQPQHFGDGTRLSIL.

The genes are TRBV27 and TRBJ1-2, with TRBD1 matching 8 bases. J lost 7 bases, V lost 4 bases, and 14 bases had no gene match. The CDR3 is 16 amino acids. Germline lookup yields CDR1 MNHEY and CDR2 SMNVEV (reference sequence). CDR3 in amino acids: CASSSLPGQVDVGYTF. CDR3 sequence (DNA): TGTGCCAGCAGTTCCCTCCCGGGACAGGTAGATGTTGGCTACACCTTC.

DNA for the CDR3: TGTGCCAGCAACTTAGTTCGAGATAATGAGCAGTTCTTC. Protein sequence: CASNLVRDNEQFF. This chain joins TRBV2 and TRBJ2-1; D ambiguous. Germline CDR1 SNHLY, CDR2 FYNNEI. V was trimmed by 7 bases and J by 7 bases, leaving 14 bases between them. The length of the CDR3 is 13 residues.

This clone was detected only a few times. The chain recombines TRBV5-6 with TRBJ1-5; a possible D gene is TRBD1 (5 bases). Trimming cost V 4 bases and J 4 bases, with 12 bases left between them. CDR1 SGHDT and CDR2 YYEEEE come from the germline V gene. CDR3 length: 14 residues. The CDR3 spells CASSGQDRNQPQHF. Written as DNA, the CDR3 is TGTGCCAGCAGCGGGCAAGACAGAAATCAGCCCCAGCATTTT.

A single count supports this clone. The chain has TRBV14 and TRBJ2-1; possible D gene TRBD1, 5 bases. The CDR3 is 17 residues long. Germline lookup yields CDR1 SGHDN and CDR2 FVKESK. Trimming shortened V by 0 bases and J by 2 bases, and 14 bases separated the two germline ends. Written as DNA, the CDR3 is TGTGCCAGCAGCCAAGATTCAGGGATCCTTACCTACAATGAGCAGTTCTTC. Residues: CASSQDSGILTYNEQFF.

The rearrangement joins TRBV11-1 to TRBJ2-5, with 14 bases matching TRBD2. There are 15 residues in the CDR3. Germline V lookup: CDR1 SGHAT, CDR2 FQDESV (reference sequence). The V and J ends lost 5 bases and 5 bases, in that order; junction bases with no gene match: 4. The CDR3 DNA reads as TGTGCCAGCAGCCCGACTAGCGGGGGGGACGAGACCCAGTACTTC. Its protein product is CASSPTSGGDETQYF.

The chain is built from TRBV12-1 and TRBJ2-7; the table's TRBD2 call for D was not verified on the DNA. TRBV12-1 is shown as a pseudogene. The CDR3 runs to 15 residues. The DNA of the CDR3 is TGTGCCAGCAGCTCCCGCCGCGGGAGGCGCCACGAGCAGTACTTC. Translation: CASSSRRGRRHEQYF.

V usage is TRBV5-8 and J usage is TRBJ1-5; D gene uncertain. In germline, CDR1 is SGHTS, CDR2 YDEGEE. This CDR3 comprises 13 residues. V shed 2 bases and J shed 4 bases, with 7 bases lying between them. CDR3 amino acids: CASSFGRNQPQHF. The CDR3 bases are TGTGCCAGCAGCTTCGGGAGAAATCAGCCCCAGCATTTT.